The 25 T cell receptor beta chains in this list originate from one sample, sequenced in a study of shared clonotypes between healthy human individuals. Some clones are missing from TCRdb's copy, which holds only in-frame ones; the method was immunoSEQ multiplex PCR. The profile shows roughly 720,000 clones, about 92% of them singletons. Material for sequencing was memory CD8+ T cells from PBMCs. The sample's subset: CD45RO+ cells pooled with CCR7-negative TemRA cells. These receptors were collected from a man in his late teens or twenties in good health. Some clones in this sample may be carry-over from other donors' samples.

The V and J genes are TRBV27 and TRBJ1-5; 11 bases line up with TRBD1. Germline V CDR1 and CDR2: MNHEY, SMNVEV (reference sequence). The CDR3 is made up of 14 amino acids. Losses at the gene ends were 4 bases for V and 6 bases for J; bases not matched to a gene: 2. CDR3 loop: CASSWTGGFQPQHF. The CDR3, as DNA: TGTGCCAGCAGTTGGACAGGGGGCTTTCAGCCCCAGCATTTT.

The chain employs TRBV11-2 and TRBJ2-1, with D perhaps matching TRBD1 or TRBD2 (5 bases each). V dropped 6 bases and J dropped 7 bases, with 13 bases sitting between them. The CDR3 totals 13 residues. The germline V gene has CDR1 SGHAT and CDR2 FQNNGV. The CDR3 nucleotides read TGTGCCAGCAGAAGCCGGGGCGAAAATGAGCAGTTCTTC. Translation gives CASRSRGENEQFF.

V usage is TRBV27 and J usage is TRBJ2-7; D is possibly TRBD2 (5 bases). The CDR3 totals 14 residues. Germline assignment: CDR1 MNHEY and CDR2 SMNVEV (reference sequence). The germline V and J ends were trimmed by 2 bases and 0 bases, with 8 bases remaining between them. The CDR3 DNA sequence: TGTGCCAGCAGTTTAGAGGGTTCCTCCTACGAGCAGTACTTC. It translates to CASSLEGSSYEQYF.

The chain carries TRBV9 and TRBJ2-2; tentatively, D is TRBD1 (8 bases). Trimming took 0 bases from V and 3 from J, leaving 15 bases between them. Germline CDR1 reads SGDLS; CDR2 reads YYNGEE. CDR3 length: 17 amino acids. CDR3 protein: CASSVDDRGGYTGELFF. The DNA for the CDR3 is TGTGCCAGCAGCGTAGATGACAGGGGAGGGTACACCGGGGAGCTGTTTTTT.

CDR3 sequence (DNA): TGCGCCAGCAGCCAAGATCGGAGACGCGAAGCTTTCTTT. Protein product: CASSQDRRREAFF. The rearrangement uses TRBV4-1 and TRBJ1-1; D gene unclear. Trimming took off 0 bases at V and 8 bases at J, with 10 bases between the two ends. The CDR3 runs 13 residues. Germline lookup yields CDR1 MGHRA and CDR2 YSYEKL.

The V call is TRBV11-2, the J call TRBJ2-1, with D possibly matching TRBD1 (5 bases). Trimming shortened V by 4 bases and J by 5 bases, and 12 bases separated the two germline ends. The CDR3 consists of 14 residues. Germline V gene data show CDR1 as SGHAT and CDR2 as FQNNGV. CDR3 loop: CASSSGTGNNEQFF. CDR3 sequence (DNA): TGTGCCAGCAGCTCCGGCACAGGAAACAATGAGCAGTTCTTC.

The chain has TRBV2 and TRBJ2-3; 9 bases are shared with TRBD2. Germline V gene data show CDR1 as SNHLY and CDR2 as FYNNEI. V lost 7 bases to trimming and J lost 2 bases; unmatched junction nucleotides: 7. The CDR3 extends over 15 amino acids. CDR3 bases: TGTGCCAGCAACACGGTAGCGGGGGCCACAGATACGCAGTATTTT. It specifies CASNTVAGATDTQYF.

This clone occurred once. The V and J genes are TRBV11-2 and TRBJ1-1, with D possibly TRBD1 on 5 matching bases. V was pared by 4 bases and J by 4 bases, with 13 bases between. The CDR3 spans 14 residues. Germline CDR1 is SGHAT and CDR2 is FQNNGV. The CDR3 sequence: CASSSPPGGTEAFF. The CDR3 nucleotides are TGTGCCAGCAGCTCTCCCCCCGGGGGCACTGAAGCTTTCTTT.

V and J are TRBV4-2 and TRBJ1-1; D perhaps matches TRBD1 (5 bases). The V end was cut by 3 bases, the J end by 2 bases, with 10 bases between. CDR1 is LGHNA, CDR2 YNFKEQ, per germline. This CDR3 contains 14 residues. The DNA for the CDR3 is TGTGCCAGCAGCCAGGTGGGGGGAAACACTGAAGCTTTCTTT. Translation: CASSQVGGNTEAFF.

V gene TRBV11-3 combines with J gene TRBJ2-2; 7 nucleotides line up with TRBD1. The J segment lost 4 bases and the V segment lost 4 bases, leaving 0 bases of the junction unmatched. Germline V gene data show CDR1 as SGHNT and CDR2 as YENEEA. The CDR3 length is 13 residues. CDR3 DNA sequence: TGTGCCAGCAGCTCAGGGGGCACCGGGGAGCTGTTTTTT. Translated: CASSSGGTGELFF. Complete variable domain (other parts from reference TRBV11-3 and TRBJ2-2): EAGVVQSPRYKIIEKKQPVAFWCNPISGHNTLYWYLQNLGQGPELLIRYENEEAVDDSQLPKDRFSAERLKGVDSTLKIQPAELGDSAVYLCASSSGGTGELFFGEGSRLTVL.

The chain is built from TRBV27 and TRBJ2-7; the match to TRBD1 covers 8 bases. CDR1 is MNHEY and CDR2 is SMNVEV in the germline V gene (reference sequence). Germline trimming cut 5 bases from V and 2 bases from J; bases unmatched to any gene: 14. This CDR3 region has 17 residues. CDR3 nucleotides: TGTGCCAGCAGTACAATGTCAATGACAGGGGACCCCTACGAGCAGTACTTC. Translated: CASSTMSMTGDPYEQYF.

This clone was counted between two and nine times. The gene calls are TRBV27 and TRBJ2-1, with 12 nucleotides matching TRBD2. Germline CDR1 MNHEY, CDR2 SMNVEV (reference sequence). The CDR3 is made up of 16 amino acids. Trimming at V came to 6 bases and at J to 4 bases, leaving 7 bases not matched to a gene. CDR3 loop: CASSSRLAGAYNEQFF. CDR3 nucleotide sequence: TGTGCCAGCAGCTCCCGACTAGCGGGAGCGTACAATGAGCAGTTCTTC.

The rearrangement links TRBV5-5 to TRBJ2-7, with 11 positions matching TRBD2. J gave up 1 base and V 4 bases, and 16 bases lay outside the gene matches. CDR1 is SGHKS and CDR2 is YYEKEE in the germline V gene (reference sequence). The CDR3 loop spans 19 amino acids. As DNA, the CDR3 is TGTGCCAGCAGCGTAAAAGAACTAGCGGGAGAACTCCCTTCCTACGAGCAGTACTTC. Residues: CASSVKELAGELPSYEQYF.

The J gene is TRBJ2-1, the V gene TRBV30, with 8 bases matching TRBD2. Germline CDR1 and CDR2: GTSNPN and SVGIG (reference sequence). Germline trimming cut 3 bases from V and 3 bases from J; bases unmatched to any gene: 10. The CDR3 sequence is 16 residues long. The CDR3 here is CAWRGSLAGYYNEQFF. CDR3 coding DNA: TGTGCCTGGAGAGGGTCCTTAGCGGGATACTACAATGAGCAGTTCTTC.

This chain links TRBV19 with TRBJ1-1, with D possibly matching TRBD1 (5 bases). The V and J ends lost 4 bases and 5 bases respectively, with 20 bases between them. This CDR3 region has 16 residues. The germline V gene has CDR1 LNHDA and CDR2 SQIVND (reference sequence). DNA of the CDR3: TGTGCCAGTAGTAGCCCTATCTCTACGCGGGGGACTGAAGCTTTCTTT. Its translation is CASSSPISTRGTEAFF.

The chain employs TRBV4-3 and TRBJ2-3, with 11 positions matching TRBD2. CDR3 length equals 18 residues. Germline CDR1 reads LGHNA; CDR2 reads YSLEER. After removal of 1 base from V and 6 bases from J, the junction contained 12 bases not matched to a gene. As DNA, the CDR3 is TGCGCCAGCAGCCAAGGGCCCTTAGCGGGAGGGAAAAGGGATACGCAGTATTTT. This encodes CASSQGPLAGGKRDTQYF.

The chain uses TRBV27 and TRBJ2-7; 8 bases align to TRBD2. Germline CDR1 reads MNHEY; CDR2 reads SMNVEV (reference sequence). This CDR3 has 16 amino acids. V shed 5 bases, J shed 0 bases, and the junction held 9 bases outside the gene matches. As DNA, the CDR3 is TGTGCCAGCAGTCCCGGAGCGGGAGTCGGCTCCTACGAGCAGTACTTC. Amino acid sequence: CASSPGAGVGSYEQYF.

V is TRBV5-8 and J is TRBJ2-1, with 7 bases fitting TRBD1. V lost 2 bases and J lost 8; bases outside the gene matches: 7. The CDR3 spans 14 residues. CDR1 SGHTS and CDR2 YDEGEE come from the germline V gene. In nucleotides, the CDR3 is TGTGCCAGCAGCTTTTATTTTACAGGGGATGAGCAGTTCTTC. Translation: CASSFYFTGDEQFF.

The chain uses TRBV7-3 and TRBJ2-7, with D possibly being TRBD2 (5 bases). The CDR3 has 14 residues. V lost 1 base to trimming and J lost 5 bases, with 12 bases between them. Germline CDR1 and CDR2: SGHTA and FQGTGA. The DNA of the CDR3 is TGTGCCAGCAGCTTAAGCGTTGGACTCAACGAGCAGTACTTC. It encodes CASSLSVGLNEQYF.

As regards this clone: This same CDR3 is encoded by further DNA sequences in the sample. The chain carries TRBV7-9 and TRBJ1-1; D is unresolved. V lost 1 base, J lost 2 bases, and 5 bases lay in between. The CDR3 has 13 residues. Germline CDR1 is SEHNR and CDR2 is FQNEAQ (reference sequence). The CDR3 reads CASSLVGNTEAFF. The CDR3, as DNA: TGTGCCAGCAGCTTAGTAGGAAACACTGAAGCTTTCTTT.

The chain recombines TRBV7-9 with TRBJ2-5; D possibly corresponds to TRBD2 (6 bases). The CDR3 totals 16 residues. Trimming stripped 2 bases from V and 3 bases from J, with 16 bases between. The V gene's germline CDR1 is SEHNR and CDR2 FQNEAQ (reference sequence). The chain's CDR3 is CASSLRRGPREETQYF. DNA of the CDR3: TGTGCCAGCAGCTTAAGGCGGGGCCCTCGAGAAGAGACCCAGTACTTC. Together with reference TRBV7-9 and TRBJ2-5, the CDR3 gives the full variable domain: DTGVSQNPRHKITKRGQNVTFRCDPISEHNRLYWYRQTLGQGPEFLTYFQNEAQLEKSRLLSDRFSAERPKGSFSTLEIQRTEQGDSAMYLCASSLRRGPREETQYFGPGTRLLVL.

The chain couples TRBV29-1 to TRBJ2-5, with D maybe TRBD1 (6 bases). The CDR3 spans 14 residues. Germline V lookup: CDR1 SQVTM, CDR2 ANQGSEA. V shed 4 bases and J shed 0 bases, with 12 bases lying between them. This chain's CDR3 is CSVVAQGYQETQYF. The CDR3 nucleotides read TGCAGCGTTGTGGCTCAGGGGTACCAAGAGACCCAGTACTTC.

This clone was counted a single time. The V gene is TRBV7-6, the J gene TRBJ2-7; 9 nucleotides agree with TRBD1. CDR3 length: 14 residues. The V and J ends lost 5 bases and 5 bases, in that order; junction bases with no gene match: 7. CDR1 and CDR2 from the germline V gene are SGHVS and FNYEAQ. CDR3 DNA sequence: TGTGCCAGCAGCCCGCGCGGGGACAGGGACGAGCAGTACTTC. Amino acids: CASSPRGDRDEQYF. The full variable domain, completed using reference TRBV7-6 and TRBJ2-7, is GAGVSQSPRYKVTKRGQDVALRCDPISGHVSLYWYRQALGQGPEFLTYFNYEAQQDKSGLPNDRFSAERPEGSISTLTIQRTEQRDSAMYRCASSPRGDRDEQYFGPGTRLTVT.

The chain couples TRBV2 to TRBJ2-7; TRBD1 matches at 10 bases. Per germline, CDR1 SNHLY and CDR2 FYNNEI. With V trimmed by 3 bases and J by 6 bases, 8 bases remained unmatched. This CDR3 comprises 15 residues. The CDR3 sequence: CASSDPRTGGGEQYF. CDR3 nucleotides: TGTGCCAGCAGTGATCCTAGGACAGGGGGAGGCGAGCAGTACTTC.

The chain joins TRBV7-3 to TRBJ2-1; the match to TRBD2 covers 9 bases. The J segment lost 8 bases and the V segment lost 5 bases, leaving 7 bases of the junction unmatched. The CDR3 extends over 14 amino acids. From germline, CDR1 is SGHTA and CDR2 FQGTGA. The CDR3 loop is CASSRAGGPDEQFF. In DNA, the CDR3 is TGTGCCAGCAGCAGAGCGGGAGGACCGGATGAGCAGTTCTTC.